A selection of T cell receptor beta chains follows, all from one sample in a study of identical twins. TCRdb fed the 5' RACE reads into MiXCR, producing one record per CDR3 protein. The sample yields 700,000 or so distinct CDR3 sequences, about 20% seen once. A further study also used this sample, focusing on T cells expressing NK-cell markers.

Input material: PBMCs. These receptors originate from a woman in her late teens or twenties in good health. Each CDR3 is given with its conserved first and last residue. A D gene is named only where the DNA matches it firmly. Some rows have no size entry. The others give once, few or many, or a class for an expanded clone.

CDR3nt: TGTGCCAGCAGTTTAGCACGCTACGAGCAGTACTTC
CDR3aa: CASSLARYEQYF
j_gene: TRBJ2-7
abundance: many
d_gene: -
v_gene: TRBV12-3/TRBV12-4
len: 12

CDR3nt: TGTGCCAGCTCACCACCCTCACGGGGATCCACAGATACGCAGTATTTT
CDR3aa: CASSPPSRGSTDTQYF
j_gene: TRBJ2-3
abundance: many
d_gene: -
v_gene: TRBV18
len: 16

CDR3nt: TGCGCCAGCAGCTTGGGCGGGATCAGCTCCTACGAGCAGTACTTC
CDR3aa: CASSLGGISSYEQYF
j_gene: TRBJ2-7
abundance: few
d_gene: -
v_gene: TRBV5-1
len: 15

CDR3nt: TGTGCCAGCAGTGAGAACAGGGTGAATCAGCCCCAGCATTTT
CDR3aa: CASSENRVNQPQHF
j_gene: TRBJ1-5
abundance: few
d_gene: -
v_gene: TRBV6-4
len: 14

CDR3nt: TGCAGTGCTAGAGAGGGACAGGGGGAAGAGACCCAGTACTTC
CDR3aa: CSAREGQGEETQYF
j_gene: TRBJ2-5
abundance: -
d_gene: TRBD1
v_gene: TRBV20-1
len: 14

CDR3nt: TGCGCCAGCAGCTTGGGAGGGACAGGTGTGAACACTGAAGCTTTCTTT
CDR3aa: CASSLGGTGVNTEAFF
j_gene: TRBJ1-1
abundance: few
d_gene: TRBD1
v_gene: TRBV5-1
len: 16

CDR3nt: TGCAGTGCTAGAGCCCTTGCGGGAGATAGCTACAATGAGCAGTTCTTC
CDR3aa: CSARALAGDSYNEQFF
j_gene: TRBJ2-1
abundance: few
d_gene: TRBD2
v_gene: TRBV20-1
len: 16

CDR3nt: TGTGCCAGCAGCCAAGTCGTAAGTGCGGGACAGGACTTCTCCTACGAGCAGTACTTC
CDR3aa: CASSQVVSAGQDFSYEQYF
j_gene: TRBJ2-7
abundance: -
d_gene: TRBD1
v_gene: TRBV4-2
len: 19

CDR3nt: TGCAGTGCTAGAACTAGCGCGCACACCGGGGAGCTGTTTTTT
CDR3aa: CSARTSAHTGELFF
j_gene: TRBJ2-2
abundance: many
d_gene: TRBD2
v_gene: TRBV20-1
len: 14

CDR3nt: TGTGCCAGCAGCTTAGCGCTTACGGGCGGCGGGGAGCTGTTTTTT
CDR3aa: CASSLALTGGGELFF
j_gene: TRBJ2-2
abundance: -
d_gene: -
v_gene: TRBV7-9
len: 15

CDR3nt: TGCAGCGTTAGGCGCGGATCCTACAATGAGCAGTTCTTC
CDR3aa: CSVRRGSYNEQFF
j_gene: TRBJ2-1
abundance: many
d_gene: -
v_gene: TRBV29-1
len: 13

CDR3nt: TGTGCCAGCAGCTTAGGTTCGGAGCCCACAGATACGCAGTATTTT
CDR3aa: CASSLGSEPTDTQYF
j_gene: TRBJ2-3
abundance: -
d_gene: -
v_gene: TRBV7-9
len: 15

CDR3nt: TGTGCCAGCAGCTTAAGGTTGGGGGGCACAGATACGCAGTATTTT
CDR3aa: CASSLRLGGTDTQYF
j_gene: TRBJ2-3
abundance: -
d_gene: -
v_gene: TRBV7-6
len: 15

CDR3nt: TGTGCCAGCAGTTCACACGCGGGGGGGCTAAACAATGAGCAGTTCTTC
CDR3aa: CASSSHAGGLNNEQFF
j_gene: TRBJ2-1
abundance: -
d_gene: TRBD2
v_gene: TRBV5-4
len: 16

CDR3nt: TGTGCCAGCAGCTTCAAGGCTGGGAACACTGAAGCTTTCTTT
CDR3aa: CASSFKAGNTEAFF
j_gene: TRBJ1-1
abundance: few
d_gene: -
v_gene: TRBV5-4
len: 14

CDR3nt: TGCAGTGCCCACCGGGGGGTTTCGAACACCGGGGAGCTGTTTTTT
CDR3aa: CSAHRGVSNTGELFF
j_gene: TRBJ2-2
abundance: -
d_gene: TRBD2
v_gene: TRBV20-1
len: 15

CDR3nt: TGTGCCAGCAGCGCCCGCCAGTACGAGCAGTACTTC
CDR3aa: CASSARQYEQYF
j_gene: TRBJ2-7
abundance: -
d_gene: -
v_gene: TRBV7-9
len: 12

CDR3nt: TGCAGTGCTAGGACCCTCGATACGCAGTATTTT
CDR3aa: CSARTLDTQYF
j_gene: TRBJ2-3
abundance: -
d_gene: -
v_gene: TRBV20-1
len: 11

CDR3nt: TGTGCCAGCAGCCAAGTTGGGTCTCGCACAGATATGCAGTATTTT
CDR3aa: CASSQVGSRTDMQYF
j_gene: TRBJ2-3
abundance: -
d_gene: -
v_gene: TRBV14
len: 15

CDR3nt: TGTGCCAGCACCTGGGAGCCTACAAACATTCAGTACTTC
CDR3aa: CASTWEPTNIQYF
j_gene: TRBJ2-4
abundance: few
d_gene: -
v_gene: TRBV5-5
len: 13

CDR3nt: TGTGCCAGCAGCGGCATCCGGGACAGGGCCTACTTC
CDR3aa: CASSGIRDRAYF
j_gene: TRBJ2-7
abundance: -
d_gene: TRBD1
v_gene: TRBV7-9
len: 12

CDR3nt: TGTGCCAGCAGCAATGACAGGGTGCAGTATTTT
CDR3aa: CASSNDRVQYF
j_gene: TRBJ2-3
abundance: few
d_gene: TRBD1
v_gene: TRBV5-6
len: 11

CDR3nt: TGCAGTGCTACGGCGGGACAACCCCTCGAGGCCCAGTACTTC
CDR3aa: CSATAGQPLEAQYF
j_gene: TRBJ2-5
abundance: -
d_gene: -
v_gene: TRBV20-1
len: 14

CDR3nt: TGTGCCAGCAGTTTTAAGGGGGGTCTCGGGAATGAGCAGTTCTTC
CDR3aa: CASSFKGGLGNEQFF
j_gene: TRBJ2-1
abundance: many
d_gene: -
v_gene: TRBV12-3/TRBV12-4
len: 15

CDR3nt: TGCAGTGCTTCCCCCGGGACTGCCACCTACGAGCAGTACTTC
CDR3aa: CSASPGTATYEQYF
j_gene: TRBJ2-7
abundance: -
d_gene: -
v_gene: TRBV20-1
len: 14

CDR3nt: TGTGCCAGCAGTTACGATGGACAGGGGGCATTCTATCAGCCCCAGCATTTT
CDR3aa: CASSYDGQGAFYQPQHF
j_gene: TRBJ1-5
abundance: -
d_gene: TRBD1
v_gene: TRBV6-2/TRBV6-3
len: 17

CDR3nt: TGTGCCAGCGGACGGTATAGCGGGAGTTCCTACGAGCAGTACTTC
CDR3aa: CASGRYSGSSYEQYF
j_gene: TRBJ2-7
abundance: few
d_gene: TRBD2
v_gene: TRBV12-3/TRBV12-4
len: 15

CDR3nt: TGTGCCAGCATCTTGACTAGCGGGTTGGGGAATGAGCAGTTCTTC
CDR3aa: CASILTSGLGNEQFF
j_gene: TRBJ2-1
abundance: many
d_gene: TRBD2
v_gene: TRBV12-3/TRBV12-4
len: 15

CDR3nt: TGTGCCAGCTCAAGATTAGCGGTTGAGAAATCCTACGAGCAGTACTTC
CDR3aa: CASSRLAVEKSYEQYF
j_gene: TRBJ2-7
abundance: -
d_gene: -
v_gene: TRBV18
len: 16

CDR3nt: TGTGCCAGCAGCCCCACGTCTGATACGCAGTATTTT
CDR3aa: CASSPTSDTQYF
j_gene: TRBJ2-3
abundance: -
d_gene: -
v_gene: TRBV7-8
len: 12

CDR3nt: TGTGCCAGCAGTTTTACCGGGACAGGGGGCTACGAGCAGTACTTC
CDR3aa: CASSFTGTGGYEQYF
j_gene: TRBJ2-7
abundance: few
d_gene: TRBD1
v_gene: TRBV28
len: 15

CDR3nt: TGTGCCATCAGTGTAGGTAGCGGGAGACTGTACAATGAGCAGTTCTTC
CDR3aa: CAISVGSGRLYNEQFF
j_gene: TRBJ2-1
abundance: -
d_gene: TRBD2
v_gene: TRBV10-3
len: 16

CDR3nt: TGTGCCAGCAGTTGGGGGGCTTCGGGGAACACTGAAGCTTTCTTT
CDR3aa: CASSWGASGNTEAFF
j_gene: TRBJ1-1
abundance: -
d_gene: -
v_gene: TRBV12-3/TRBV12-4
len: 15

CDR3nt: TGCAGTGCTAGTCAGGGAACGGATACGCAGTATTTT
CDR3aa: CSASQGTDTQYF
j_gene: TRBJ2-3
abundance: many
d_gene: -
v_gene: TRBV20-1
len: 12

CDR3nt: TGCGCCAGCAGCTTGTCTCTAGGGACTGGGTACTATGGCTACACCTTC
CDR3aa: CASSLSLGTGYYGYTF
j_gene: TRBJ1-2
abundance: -
d_gene: -
v_gene: TRBV5-1
len: 16

CDR3nt: TGTGCCAGCAGTGACACCCACGTCAGTCCCTCGGAGCAGTACTTC
CDR3aa: CASSDTHVSPSEQYF
j_gene: TRBJ2-7
abundance: -
d_gene: -
v_gene: TRBV2
len: 15

CDR3nt: TGTGCCAGCAGCTTAGGATCCCCAAAAAATACGCAGTATTTT
CDR3aa: CASSLGSPKNTQYF
j_gene: TRBJ2-3
abundance: few
d_gene: -
v_gene: TRBV7-2
len: 14

CDR3nt: TGCAGTGCCCCATCGGGGGTAGGTGGGGCCAACGTCCTGACTTTC
CDR3aa: CSAPSGVGGANVLTF
j_gene: TRBJ2-6
abundance: -
d_gene: -
v_gene: TRBV20-1
len: 15

CDR3nt: TGCGCCAGCAGCCAAGATATGGTAGCTGTCTCCTACGAGCAGTACTTC
CDR3aa: CASSQDMVAVSYEQYF
j_gene: TRBJ2-7
abundance: -
d_gene: -
v_gene: TRBV4-3
len: 16

CDR3nt: TGCGCCAGCAGCTTGCGACAGGGATTCCGGGAGACCCAGTACTTC
CDR3aa: CASSLRQGFRETQYF
j_gene: TRBJ2-5
abundance: few
d_gene: TRBD1
v_gene: TRBV5-1
len: 15

CDR3nt: TGCGCCAGCAGCTTAACTAGCGGGAGGGCCCCGGATACGCAGTATTTT
CDR3aa: CASSLTSGRAPDTQYF
j_gene: TRBJ2-3
abundance: many
d_gene: TRBD2
v_gene: TRBV5-1
len: 16

CDR3nt: TGTGCCAGCAGCCCCGGGACTAGGGACCTGAATACGCAGTATTTT
CDR3aa: CASSPGTRDLNTQYF
j_gene: TRBJ2-3
abundance: few
d_gene: TRBD2
v_gene: TRBV5-6
len: 15

CDR3nt: TGTGCCAGCAGTGAAACGACAGACTATGGCTACACCTTC
CDR3aa: CASSETTDYGYTF
j_gene: TRBJ1-2
abundance: -
d_gene: -
v_gene: TRBV6-1
len: 13

CDR3nt: TGCGCCAGCAGCCAAGATTCCAGGGGGCTTTCTCAGTACTTC
CDR3aa: CASSQDSRGLSQYF
j_gene: TRBJ2-7
abundance: -
d_gene: TRBD1
v_gene: TRBV4-3
len: 14

CDR3nt: TGTGCCAGCAGTTATTCGGGGGCCTTGAACACTGAAGCTTTCTTT
CDR3aa: CASSYSGALNTEAFF
j_gene: TRBJ1-1
abundance: few
d_gene: -
v_gene: TRBV6-5
len: 15

CDR3nt: TGTGCCACCCGGCGGCGGGACGGGGACTACGAGCAGTACTTC
CDR3aa: CATRRRDGDYEQYF
j_gene: TRBJ2-7
abundance: many
d_gene: -
v_gene: TRBV5-4
len: 14

CDR3nt: TGCGCCAGCAGCTTGGAAAAGGGGAGTGAGACCCAGTACTTC
CDR3aa: CASSLEKGSETQYF
j_gene: TRBJ2-5
abundance: -
d_gene: -
v_gene: TRBV5-1
len: 14

CDR3nt: TGTGCCAGCAGCTTGGGAGGTAGCGGGCCGGCTAAAGAGACCCAGTACTTC
CDR3aa: CASSLGGSGPAKETQYF
j_gene: TRBJ2-5
abundance: -
d_gene: TRBD2
v_gene: TRBV5-6
len: 17

CDR3nt: TGTGCCAGCAGTTTATCTGGAGCAGGGTATGCTTTCTCCTACGAGCAGTACTTC
CDR3aa: CASSLSGAGYAFSYEQYF
j_gene: TRBJ2-7
abundance: -
d_gene: -
v_gene: TRBV12-3/TRBV12-4
len: 18

CDR3nt: TGTGCCAGCACCGGGAGGGTAGACTGGACAGGGGGGATCGATGAGCAGTTCTTC
CDR3aa: CASTGRVDWTGGIDEQFF
j_gene: TRBJ2-1
abundance: few
d_gene: TRBD1
v_gene: TRBV6-1
len: 18

CDR3nt: TGTGCCAGCAGCTTTGGACTAGCGGGGGGCCCTACTCGCGAGACCCAGTACTTC
CDR3aa: CASSFGLAGGPTRETQYF
j_gene: TRBJ2-5
abundance: -
d_gene: TRBD2
v_gene: TRBV11-2
len: 18

CDR3nt: TGCGCCAGCAGGACGGAGATTCAAGAGACCCAGTACTTC
CDR3aa: CASRTEIQETQYF
j_gene: TRBJ2-5
abundance: -
d_gene: -
v_gene: TRBV5-1
len: 13

CDR3nt: TGCAGTGCTAGTTCGTGGGGCTCGGGTCAGTTCTTC
CDR3aa: CSASSWGSGQFF
j_gene: TRBJ2-1
abundance: -
d_gene: -
v_gene: TRBV20-1
len: 12

CDR3nt: TGCGCCAGCAAGGAAGGACCAAACAATGAGCAGTTCTTC
CDR3aa: CASKEGPNNEQFF
j_gene: TRBJ2-1
abundance: few
d_gene: -
v_gene: TRBV5-1
len: 13

CDR3nt: TGTGCCAGCAGCGTAGACACGTACCAGGGGTCTGGAAACACCATATATTTT
CDR3aa: CASSVDTYQGSGNTIYF
j_gene: TRBJ1-3
abundance: many
d_gene: -
v_gene: TRBV9
len: 17

CDR3nt: TGTGCCATCAGTGGGAGCCCCAAAGGGGAGCAGTTCTTC
CDR3aa: CAISGSPKGEQFF
j_gene: TRBJ2-1
abundance: few
d_gene: -
v_gene: TRBV10-3
len: 13

CDR3nt: TGTGCCAGCAGCTGGGGGGGAGCGGATACGCAGTATTTT
CDR3aa: CASSWGGADTQYF
j_gene: TRBJ2-3
abundance: -
d_gene: TRBD2
v_gene: TRBV7-2
len: 13